A single sample gave rise to the 8 T cell receptor beta chains below, sequenced in a study of shared clonotypes between healthy human individuals. Here immunoSEQ multiplex PCR was the method, and the copy in TCRdb shows in-frame clones only, minus some. The sample shows 2,500,000 or so clones, around 90% of them seen only once. The specimen was naive CD4+ T cells sorted from blood. Subset described: CD45RA+ positively selected. The receptors here all came from a man aged 18 to 30 in good health.

The chain has TRBV5-1 and TRBJ1-1, with D possibly TRBD1 on 6 matching bases. The CDR3 has 16 residues. CDR1 SGHRS and CDR2 YFSETQ come from the germline V gene. V lost 3 bases, J lost 6 bases, and 21 bases lay in between. CDR3 nucleotides: TGCGCCAGCAGCTCCTCGCCCTCGACAGGAAGCTCTGAAGCTTTCTTT. This codes for CASSSSPSTGSSEAFF.

The V and J genes are TRBV30 and TRBJ1-2, with D perhaps TRBD1 (5 bases). V lost 4 bases to trimming and J lost 7 bases, with 13 bases between them. The CDR3 contains 12 residues. Germline V lookup: CDR1 GTSNPN, CDR2 SVGIG (reference sequence). CDR3 in amino acids: CAWTSPGGGYTF. The DNA for the CDR3 is TGTGCCTGGACCTCGCCGGGGGGTGGCTACACCTTC.

The chain employs TRBV7-3 and TRBJ2-7, with D perhaps TRBD2 (6 bases). V shed 5 bases and J shed 5 bases, with 16 bases lying between them. CDR3 length: 14 residues. Germline values: CDR1 SGHTA, CDR2 FQGTGA. CDR3 nucleotide sequence: TGTGCCAGCAGCCGCGGGACCCCCCCTGACGAGCAGTACTTC. The encoded protein is CASSRGTPPDEQYF.

The chain recombines TRBV18 with TRBJ2-2; D is perhaps TRBD2 (5 bases). V lost 3 bases and J lost 1, with 6 bases in between. Germline values: CDR1 KGHSH, CDR2 LQKENI. The CDR3 covers 14 residues. The CDR3 coding sequence is TGTGCCAGCTCACCGGACTTGAACACCGGGGAGCTGTTTTTT. It specifies CASSPDLNTGELFF.

This sequence joins TRBV7-9 and TRBJ2-7, with TRBD1 matching 7 bases. The CDR3 has 13 residues. The germline CDR1 and CDR2 sequences are SEHNR and FQNEAQ (reference sequence). The V gene end was trimmed by 4 bases and the J gene end by 5 bases; junction bases not matched to a gene: 5. The CDR3, as DNA: TGTGCCAGCAGCTCAAGCGACAGGGACGAGCAGTACTTC. This sequence encodes CASSSSDRDEQYF.

In the case of this clone: At the DNA level, this CDR3 is encoded by other sequences in the same sample as well. The genes are TRBV7-9 and TRBJ1-2; TRBD1 is a possible D gene (5 bases). Looked up from germline, CDR1 is SEHNR and CDR2 is FQNEAQ (reference sequence). V was trimmed by 5 bases and J by 2 bases, leaving 6 bases between them. The CDR3 consists of 12 residues. Here the CDR3 DNA reads TGTGCCAGCAGCCGGGACAACTATGGCTACACCTTC. Protein sequence: CASSRDNYGYTF.

A remark on this clone: The conserved phenylalanine or tryptophan normally closing the CDR3 is absent here, so this likely arose from a read error. The limits of the CDR3 on the DNA are not certain, so only TCRdb's listed CDR3 is given. The rearrangement uses TRBV3-1 (or the pseudogene TRBV3-2) and TRBJ1-2. The CDR3 length is 8 residues, termini included. Germline V gives CDR1 LGHDT, CDR2 YNNKEL (reference sequence). CDR3 amino acids: CASSQEYV.

This clone appeared a few times. The V and J genes are TRBV11-2 and TRBJ1-2; 7 nucleotides agree with TRBD1. The V and J ends lost 4 bases and 4 bases, in that order; junction bases with no gene match: 9. CDR1 and CDR2 from the germline V gene are SGHAT and FQNNGV. The CDR3 extends over 15 amino acids. The CDR3 DNA reads as TGTGCCAGCAGCTCCATTCGTGACAGGGTCTATGGCTACACCTTC. It yields the protein CASSSIRDRVYGYTF.